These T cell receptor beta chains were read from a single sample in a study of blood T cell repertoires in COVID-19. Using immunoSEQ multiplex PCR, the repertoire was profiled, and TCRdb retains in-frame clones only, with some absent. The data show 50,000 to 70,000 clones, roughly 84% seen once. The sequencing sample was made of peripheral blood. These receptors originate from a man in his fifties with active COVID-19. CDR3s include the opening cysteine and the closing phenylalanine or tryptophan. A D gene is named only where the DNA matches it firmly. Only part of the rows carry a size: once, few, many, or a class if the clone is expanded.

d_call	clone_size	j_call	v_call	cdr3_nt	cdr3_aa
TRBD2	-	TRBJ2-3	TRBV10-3	TGTGCCATCAGTGAGGGAGGGACTAGCGGGAGGCAAGATACGCAGTATTTT	CAISEGGTSGRQDTQYF
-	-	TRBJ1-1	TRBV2	TGTGCCAGCAGTGACTTAGGGGCCCCGAGAGGTGAAGCTTTCTTT	CASSDLGAPRGEAFF
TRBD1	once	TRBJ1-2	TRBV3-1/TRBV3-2	TGTGCCAGCAGCAGTAGGGACAGCCCCTATGGCTACACCTTC	CASSSRDSPYGYTF
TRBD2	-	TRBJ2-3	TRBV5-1	TGCGCCAGCAGTGCGACTAGCGGCACAGATACGCAGTATTTT	CASSATSGTDTQYF
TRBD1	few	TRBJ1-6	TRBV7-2	TGTGCCAGCAGCTTAGGGGGACAGCTGAATTCACCCCTCCACTTT	CASSLGGQLNSPLHF
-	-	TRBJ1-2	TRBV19	TGTGCCAGTAGTATAGGTGTTGGTCGCACAGGGATTAACTATGGCTACACCTTC	CASSIGVGRTGINYGYTF
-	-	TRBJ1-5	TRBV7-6	TGTGCCAGCAGCGTCAGGGTCGATCAGCCCCAGCATTTT	CASSVRVDQPQHF
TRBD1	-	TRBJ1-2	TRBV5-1	TGCGCCAGCAGCTCCGGGACAGGGGGGGATGGCTACACCTTC	CASSSGTGGDGYTF
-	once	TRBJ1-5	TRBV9	TGTGCCAGCAGTCCCGACGGGTCGGGTCAGCCCCAGCATTTT	CASSPDGSGQPQHF
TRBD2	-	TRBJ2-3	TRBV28	TGTGCCAGCAGTGTTCCTAGCGGGAGGAACACAGATACGCAGTATTTT	CASSVPSGRNTDTQYF
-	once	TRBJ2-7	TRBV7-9	TGTGCCAGCAGCTCTCCCTACGAGCAGTACTTC	CASSSPYEQYF
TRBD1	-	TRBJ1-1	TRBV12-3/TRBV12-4	TGTGCCAGCAGCTACGGACAGGGTGAAGCTTTCTTT	CASSYGQGEAFF
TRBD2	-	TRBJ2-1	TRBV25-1	TGTGCCAGCAGTGAATTATCTAGCGGGAGGGTTCGCAATGAGCAGTTCTTC	CASSELSSGRVRNEQFF
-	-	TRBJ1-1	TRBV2	TGTGCCAGCAGTGGTCTGGGCCCGGGGGACACTGAAGCTTTCTTT	CASSGLGPGDTEAFF
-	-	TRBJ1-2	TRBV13	TGTGCCAGCACCAACGGGGTGGGGGCCTATGGCTACACCTTC	CASTNGVGAYGYTF
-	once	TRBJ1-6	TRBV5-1	TGCGCCAGCAGCTCGGTCCCAGGCAGGGAGGGTGCACCCCTCCACTTT	CASSSVPGREGAPLHF
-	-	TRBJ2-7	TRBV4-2	TGTGCCAGCAGCCAAGATCCCGACAGGACCTACGAGCAGTACTTC	CASSQDPDRTYEQYF
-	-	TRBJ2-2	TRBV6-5	TGTGCCAGCTCTTTGTTTCCCGGGGAGCTGTTTTTT	CASSLFPGELFF
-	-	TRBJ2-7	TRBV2	TGTGCCAGCAGTTACAGGGCCCAGACCTACGAGCAGTACTTC	CASSYRAQTYEQYF
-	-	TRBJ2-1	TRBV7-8	TGTGCCAGCAGCTTAGAGGGGAGGAATGAGCAGTTCTTC	CASSLEGRNEQFF